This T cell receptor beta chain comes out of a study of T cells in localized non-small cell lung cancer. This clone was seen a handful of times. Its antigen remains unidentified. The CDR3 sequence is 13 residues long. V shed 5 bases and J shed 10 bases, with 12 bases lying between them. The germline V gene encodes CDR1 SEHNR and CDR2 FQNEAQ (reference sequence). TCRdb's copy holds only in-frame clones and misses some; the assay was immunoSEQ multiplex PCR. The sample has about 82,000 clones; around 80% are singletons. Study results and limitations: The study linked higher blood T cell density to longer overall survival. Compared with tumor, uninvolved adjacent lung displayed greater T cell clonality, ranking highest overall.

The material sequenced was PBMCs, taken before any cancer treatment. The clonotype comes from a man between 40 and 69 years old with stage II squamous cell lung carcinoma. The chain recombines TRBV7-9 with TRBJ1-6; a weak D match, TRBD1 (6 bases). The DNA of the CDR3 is TGTGCCAGCAGCAGGCGGGGGGCGTCACCCCTCCACTTT. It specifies CASSRRGASPLHF.